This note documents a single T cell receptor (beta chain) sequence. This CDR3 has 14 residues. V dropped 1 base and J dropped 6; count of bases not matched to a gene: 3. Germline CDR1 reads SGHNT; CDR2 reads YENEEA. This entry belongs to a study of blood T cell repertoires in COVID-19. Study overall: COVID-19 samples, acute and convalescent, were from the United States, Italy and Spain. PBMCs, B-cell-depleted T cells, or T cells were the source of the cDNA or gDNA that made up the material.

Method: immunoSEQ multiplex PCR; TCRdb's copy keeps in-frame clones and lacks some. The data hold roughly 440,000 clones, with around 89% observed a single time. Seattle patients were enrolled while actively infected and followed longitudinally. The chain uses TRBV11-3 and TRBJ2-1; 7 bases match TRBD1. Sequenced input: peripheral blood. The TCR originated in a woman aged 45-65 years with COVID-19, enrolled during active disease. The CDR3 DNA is TGTGCCAGCAGCTTAGCGGGGACAGTCAATGAGCAGTTCTTC. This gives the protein CASSLAGTVNEQFF. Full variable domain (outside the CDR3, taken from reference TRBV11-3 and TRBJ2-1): EAGVVQSPRYKIIEKKQPVAFWCNPISGHNTLYWYLQNLGQGPELLIRYENEEAVDDSQLPKDRFSAERLKGVDSTLKIQPAELGDSAVYLCASSLAGTVNEQFFGPGTRLTVL.